This T cell receptor (beta chain) stems from a study of blood T cell dynamics during melanoma immunotherapy. Turning to this clone: Its antigen remains unidentified.

Sequenced by immunoSEQ multiplex PCR; TCRdb stores in-frame clones only, minus some. This table has over 5,500 clones, roughly 77% appearing once. Specified time point: week 3, after first cycle of checkpoint inhibitor. Whole-study results and caveats: Unlike progressors, later disease-control patients had W3 repertoires gaining clonality or diversity.

The source material was blood, sampled from a patient treated with checkpoint blockade. The clonotype was recovered from a human donor with melanoma.

CDR3 nucleotides: TGTGCCAGCAGCCCGACACGAAGGGAAAAACTGTTTTTT. It translates to CASSPTRREKLFF. The chain employs TRBV7-9 and TRBJ1-4; D is unclear. The CDR3 loop spans 13 amino acids. Germline V gene data show CDR1 as SEHNR and CDR2 as FQNEAQ (reference sequence). Trimming removed 5 bases at V and 8 bases at J, with 12 bases between.